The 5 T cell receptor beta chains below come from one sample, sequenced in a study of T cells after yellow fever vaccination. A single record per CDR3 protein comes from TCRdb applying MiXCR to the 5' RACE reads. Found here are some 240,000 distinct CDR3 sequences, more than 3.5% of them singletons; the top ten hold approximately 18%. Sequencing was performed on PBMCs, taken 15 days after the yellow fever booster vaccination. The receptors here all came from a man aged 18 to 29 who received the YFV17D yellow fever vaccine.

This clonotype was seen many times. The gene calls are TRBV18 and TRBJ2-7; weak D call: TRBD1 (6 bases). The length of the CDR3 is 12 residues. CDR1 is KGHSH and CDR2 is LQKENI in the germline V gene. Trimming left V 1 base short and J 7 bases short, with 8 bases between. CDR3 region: CASSPRTGEQYV. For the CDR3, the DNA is TGTGCCAGCTCACCACGAACAGGGGAGCAGTACGTC.

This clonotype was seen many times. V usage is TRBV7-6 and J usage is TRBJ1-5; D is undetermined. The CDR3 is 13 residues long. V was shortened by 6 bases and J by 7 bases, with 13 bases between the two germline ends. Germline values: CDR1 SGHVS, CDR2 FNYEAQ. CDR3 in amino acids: CASSAGVYQPQHF. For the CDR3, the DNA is TGTGCCAGCAGTGCCGGAGTGTACCAGCCCCAGCATTTT.

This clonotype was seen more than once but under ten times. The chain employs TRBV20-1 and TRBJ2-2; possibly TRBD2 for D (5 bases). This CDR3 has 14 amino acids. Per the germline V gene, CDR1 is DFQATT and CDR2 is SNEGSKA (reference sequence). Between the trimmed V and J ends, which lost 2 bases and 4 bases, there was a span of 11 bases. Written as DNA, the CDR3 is TGCAGTGCTAGATACGGACTCGGCACCGGGGAGCTGTTTTTT. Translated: CSARYGLGTGELFF.

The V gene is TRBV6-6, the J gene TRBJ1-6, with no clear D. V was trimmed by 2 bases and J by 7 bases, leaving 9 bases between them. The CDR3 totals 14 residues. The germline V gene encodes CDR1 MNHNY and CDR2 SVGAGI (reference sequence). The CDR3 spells CASSYVSINSPLHF. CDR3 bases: TGTGCCAGCAGTTACGTCAGTATCAATTCACCCCTCCACTTT.

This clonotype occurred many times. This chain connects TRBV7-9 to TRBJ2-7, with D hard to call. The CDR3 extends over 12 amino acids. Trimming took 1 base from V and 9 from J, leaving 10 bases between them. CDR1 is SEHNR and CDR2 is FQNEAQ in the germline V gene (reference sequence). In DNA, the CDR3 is TGTGCCAGCAGCTTAGATAGAGCGAGGCAGTACTTC. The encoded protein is CASSLDRARQYF.